This T cell receptor (beta chain) was retrieved from a study of shared clonotypes between healthy human individuals. Running of the assay took place at deep level. In the authors' methods: Filtering differed since immunoSEQ provided only junctions, with no quality scores. Method: immunoSEQ multiplex PCR; TCRdb's copy keeps in-frame clones and lacks some. D and trimming were read from the DNA, whereas the V and J calls and clone size are those reported in that table. The data show fewer than 1.6 million clones, with 97% to 99% seen just once and around 0.38% held by the top ten. This clone was detected once. Antigen specificity is unknown. This CDR3 has 19 amino acids. V was trimmed by 0 bases and J by 5 bases, leaving 22 bases between them. Per germline, CDR1 MNHNS and CDR2 SASEGT. Study conclusions and caveats: Compared with clonotypes that all four donors shared, non-shared clonotypes had lower generation probabilities. As a rule, naive subsets had a larger estimated richness than memory subsets.

The rearrangement joins TRBV6-1 to TRBJ1-4, with D unclear. The receptor comes from a man under 40 in good health. The specimen was naive CD4+ T cells sorted from blood. Noted subset: CD45RA+ positively selected. CDR3 in DNA: TGTGCCAGCAGTGAAGCAATTCCTCGGGAGCGGGGAAAAAATGAAAAACTGTTTTTT. It specifies CASSEAIPRERGKNEKLFF.